Described below is a single TCR beta chain sequence and its context. No antigen is known for it. Nothing much larger sits one base from this clone, and base qualities are not available. V sheds 1 base and J sheds 6 bases, leaving 13 bases between their ends. Per the germline V gene (reference sequence), LNHDA is the CDR1 and SQIVND is the CDR2. The CDR3 numbers 15 residues from cysteine through phenylalanine. The entry retains the CDR3 DNA only, 45 bases that are in frame from base 1. To sequence the TCRbeta CDR3 region, genomic DNA was isolated from the sorted cells. The immunoSEQ Assay was used for sequencing of TCRbeta CDR3 regions. The clones in this table, taken by TCRdb from immuneACCESS, are in-frame only. Not every clone is retained; where verified, under half of the shortfall comes from an unresolved V gene, and the cause of the rest is unknown. The sample contains 50,000 or so clones, roughly 89% of them found a single time. The ten largest clones add up to about 4.8% of the sample.

The data were taken from a study of OX40 agonist ivuxolimab in advanced cancers. Regarding the research as a whole: The costimulatory receptor OX40 (CD134) was targeted by ivuxolimab, a fully human IgG2 agonistic monoclonal antibody. The monotherapy dose-escalation portion (N ≈ 52 patients) of the phase I ivuxolimab trial is reported in the paper. The purpose of peripheral TCRbeta sequencing was to test whether ivuxolimab changed TCR sequence diversity and led to clonal T-cell expansion. In the dose-escalation cohort, 65% to 85% of patients were male, and the mean age was around 60 years with a range of roughly 20 to 79. Prior anti-PD-1, anti-PD-L1 or anti-CTLA-4 therapy was permitted, and checkpoint inhibitors had been received by less than 45% of dose-escalation patients. Of the 50 to 55 patients in dose escalation, about 20 had hepatocellular carcinoma, some 15 had melanoma, 9 had renal cell carcinoma and 9 had head and neck cancer. Intravenous ivuxolimab was administered to patients every 2 weeks at six dose levels: 0.01, 0.1, 0.3, 1.5, 3 and 10 mg/kg. Partial responses occurred in three dose-escalation patients: two with cutaneous melanoma and one with hepatocellular carcinoma.

The trial excluded patients who had a history of autoimmune disease or were on systemic immunosuppression. Peripheral blood for TCR sequencing was collected from all dose cohorts at baseline, on cycle 4 day 1, and on cycle 7 day 1. Samples were obtained from an open-label, multicenter, first-in-human phase I dose-escalation trial of ivuxolimab. Adults with locally advanced or metastatic melanoma, renal cell, hepatocellular, or head and neck squamous cell carcinoma were enrolled in the trial. Before TCR sequencing, CD4+ T cells and CD8+ T cells were sorted from peripheral blood as separate populations. Overall study results and their limits: Low levels of normalized T-cell clonal expansion were also seen in some nonresponding patients. The antigen specificity of the peripheral T cells that underwent clonal expansion was not determined. At doses of 0.1 to 3.0 mg/kg, clonal expansion of both CD4+ and CD8+ blood T cells was observed from baseline to week 6. After ivuxolimab, more expanded clones were found on average in CD8+ T cells than in CD4+ T cells. In partial responders in the 0.1-3.0 mg/kg groups, normalized peripheral clonal expansion was found to be among the lowest, especially among CD8+ T cells.

The rearrangement joined TRBV19 to TRBJ2-1; the D gene is perhaps TRBD1, from 5 matching bases. The source of this sequence is an adult with an advanced solid tumor such as melanoma, head and neck, liver or kidney cancer. The specimen comprised CD4+ or CD8+ T cells sorted from blood, sampled in a trial of the OX40 agonist ivuxolimab. The CDR3 in this case is CASSIVLGEGNEQFF. The DNA reads as follows: TGTGCCAGTAGTATAGTCCTAGGGGAAGGCAATGAGCAGTTCTTC.